This entry is about one T cell receptor (beta chain). This clone was picked up a small number of times. It lacks a known antigen. It has no much larger one-base neighbor in the sample; base qualities were not kept. This sample stems from a study of blood T cell repertoires in COVID-19 (dated by TCRdb to 2018 to 2020). About the full investigation: Samples from collaborators originated in the United States, Italy and Spain and spanned both the acute and convalescent phases of COVID-19. Samples came from the ongoing ImmuneRACE study (first 160 participants) plus 1,254 subjects from 6 global collaborators. Where available, HLA class I and class II types were obtained from metadata supplied by the sample provider rather than from assay-based typing. The prospective study material was composed of cDNA or gDNA derived from T cells, B-cell-depleted T cells, or PBMCs. A de-identified subject ID, COVID-19 status, age in years and sex were almost always included in the sample metadata. The dataset comprised deeply sampled blood TCRbeta repertoires from subjects exposed to, actively infected with, or recovered from COVID-19. A freely available public database, intended as a resource for researchers studying the immune response to SARS-CoV-2, is where the repertoires were released.

The immunoSEQ Assay, a bias-controlled multiplex PCR, was used to amplify TCRbeta CDR3 regions from genomic DNA. The study's own analysis went as follows. The number of nucleated cells in each sample was estimated by amplification of reference gene primers within the assay. To quantify the absolute abundance of each unique TCRbeta CDR3 rearrangement, sequence reads were collapsed and filtered. For each sample, productive Simpson clonality was calculated by taking the square root of Simpson's diversity index across productive rearrangements. Not all clones reach the TCRdb copy of this immuneACCESS table, which keeps in-frame sequences only. Checked studies attribute under half of the gap to unresolved V genes and leave the rest unexplained. V and J calls plus clone size are reproduced from that table; the DNA served to infer D and trimming. This sample has just over 90,000 clones in its table, and about 80% of those were observed once. The ten biggest clones cover 15% to 20% of the sample.

The collaborating institutions used their own protocols to collect whole blood in K2EDTA tubes. For TCRbeta analysis, collaborators shipped samples in one of three forms: frozen whole blood, isolated PBMCs, or DNA extracted from either of those sample types. The paper as a whole reports these results and caveats: The quantity of clinical and demographic metadata differed by source and by participant and was supplied without curation.

This sequence was found in a human donor in a cohort sampled during active COVID-19. Sequencing was carried out using peripheral blood.

CDR3 region: CASNPAGGDEQFF. In nucleotides, the sequence is TGTGCCAGCAACCCAGCGGGAGGGGATGAGCAGTTCTTC. The chain was built from TRBV6-5 and TRBJ2-1; 10 middle bases align to TRBD2. Relative to germline, V is missing 7 bases and J is missing 8 bases, with 5 bases of the junction outside any gene match. The CDR3 spans 13 residues, from the cysteine through the phenylalanine. This entry keeps only the CDR3 DNA: 39 bases, framed from base 1. Via the germline V gene, CDR1 is MNHEY and CDR2 SVGAGI.